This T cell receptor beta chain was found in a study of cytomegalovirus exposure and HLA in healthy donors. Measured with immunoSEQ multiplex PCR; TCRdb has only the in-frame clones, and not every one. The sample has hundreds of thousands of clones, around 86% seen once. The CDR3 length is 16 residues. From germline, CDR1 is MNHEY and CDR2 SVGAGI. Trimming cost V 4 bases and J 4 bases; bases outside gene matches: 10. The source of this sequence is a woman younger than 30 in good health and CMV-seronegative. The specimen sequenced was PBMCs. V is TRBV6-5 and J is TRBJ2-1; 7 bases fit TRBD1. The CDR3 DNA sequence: TGTGCCAGCAGTTCCTCGGGACAGTTTCTTTACAATGAGCAGTTCTTC. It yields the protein CASSSSGQFLYNEQFF.